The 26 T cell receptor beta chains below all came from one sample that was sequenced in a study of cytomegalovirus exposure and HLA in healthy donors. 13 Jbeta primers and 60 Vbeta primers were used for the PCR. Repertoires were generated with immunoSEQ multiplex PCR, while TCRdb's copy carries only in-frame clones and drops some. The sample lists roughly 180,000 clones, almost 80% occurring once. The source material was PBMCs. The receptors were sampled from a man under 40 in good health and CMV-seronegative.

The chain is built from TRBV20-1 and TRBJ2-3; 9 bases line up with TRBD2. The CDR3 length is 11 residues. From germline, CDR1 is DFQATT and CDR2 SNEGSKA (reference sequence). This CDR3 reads CSNSGGYTQYF. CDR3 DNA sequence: TGCAGCAACAGCGGGGGGTATACGCAGTATTTT.

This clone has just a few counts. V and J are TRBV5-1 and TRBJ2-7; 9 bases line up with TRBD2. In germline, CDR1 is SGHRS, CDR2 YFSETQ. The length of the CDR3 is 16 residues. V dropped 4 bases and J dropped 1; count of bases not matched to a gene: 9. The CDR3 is CASSPYRAGGSYEQYF. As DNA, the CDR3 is TGCGCCAGCAGCCCTTATCGCGCGGGGGGGTCCTACGAGCAGTACTTC.

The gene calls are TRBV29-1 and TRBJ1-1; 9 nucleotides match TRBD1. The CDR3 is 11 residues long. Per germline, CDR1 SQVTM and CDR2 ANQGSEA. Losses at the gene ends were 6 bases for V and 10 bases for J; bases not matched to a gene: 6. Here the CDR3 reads CSVAQGAGAFF. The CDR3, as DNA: TGCAGCGTGGCACAGGGGGCAGGAGCTTTCTTT. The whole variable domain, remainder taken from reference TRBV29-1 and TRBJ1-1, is SAVISQKPSRDICQRGTSLTIQCQVDSQVTMMFWYRQQPGQSLTLIATANQGSEATYESGFVIDKFPISRPNLTFSTLTVSNMSPEDSSIYLCSVAQGAGAFFGQGTRLTVV.

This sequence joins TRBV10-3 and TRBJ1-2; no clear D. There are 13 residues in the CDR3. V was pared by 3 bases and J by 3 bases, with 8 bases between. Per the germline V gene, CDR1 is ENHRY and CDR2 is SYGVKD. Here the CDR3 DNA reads TGTGCCATCAGTGACAGAATTGACTATGGCTACACCTTC. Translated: CAISDRIDYGYTF.

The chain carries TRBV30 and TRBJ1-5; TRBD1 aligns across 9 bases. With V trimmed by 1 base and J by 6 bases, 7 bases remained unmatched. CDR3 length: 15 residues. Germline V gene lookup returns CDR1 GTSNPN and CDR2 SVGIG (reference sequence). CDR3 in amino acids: CAWSAPGQGAQPQHF. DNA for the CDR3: TGTGCCTGGAGTGCTCCGGGACAGGGAGCTCAGCCCCAGCATTTT.

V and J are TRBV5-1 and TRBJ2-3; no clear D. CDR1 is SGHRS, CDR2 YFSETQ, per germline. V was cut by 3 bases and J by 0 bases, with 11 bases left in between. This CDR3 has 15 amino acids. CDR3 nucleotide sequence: TGCGCCAGCAGCTCTACGTCCTCTAGCACAGATACGCAGTATTTT. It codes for CASSSTSSSTDTQYF.

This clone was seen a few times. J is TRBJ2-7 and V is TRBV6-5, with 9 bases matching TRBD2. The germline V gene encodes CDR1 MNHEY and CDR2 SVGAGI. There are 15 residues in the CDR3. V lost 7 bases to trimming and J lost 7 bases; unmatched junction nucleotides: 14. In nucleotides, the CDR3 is TGTGCCAGCACCTACCTTAGCGGGAGCGTACGGGAGCAGTACTTC. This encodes CASTYLSGSVREQYF.

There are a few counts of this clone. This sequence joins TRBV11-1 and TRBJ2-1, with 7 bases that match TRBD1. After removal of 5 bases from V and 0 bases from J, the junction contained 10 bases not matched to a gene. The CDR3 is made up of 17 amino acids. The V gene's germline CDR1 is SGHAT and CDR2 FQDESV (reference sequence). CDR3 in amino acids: CASSPQHRGSSYNEQFF. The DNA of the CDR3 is TGTGCCAGCAGCCCGCAACACAGGGGTAGCTCCTACAATGAGCAGTTCTTC.

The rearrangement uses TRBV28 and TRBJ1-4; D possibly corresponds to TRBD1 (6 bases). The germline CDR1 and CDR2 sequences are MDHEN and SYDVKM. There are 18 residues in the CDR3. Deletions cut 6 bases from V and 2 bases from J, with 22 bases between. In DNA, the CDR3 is TGTGCCAGCAGCCCGGGACATTCAACTATTCGGACTAATGAAAAACTGTTTTTT. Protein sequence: CASSPGHSTIRTNEKLFF.

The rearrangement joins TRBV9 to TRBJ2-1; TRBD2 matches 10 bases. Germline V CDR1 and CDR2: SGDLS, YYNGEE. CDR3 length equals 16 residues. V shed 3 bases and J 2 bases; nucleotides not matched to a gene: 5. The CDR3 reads CASSAPSGGPYNEQFF. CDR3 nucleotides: TGTGCCAGCAGCGCACCTAGCGGGGGACCCTACAATGAGCAGTTCTTC.

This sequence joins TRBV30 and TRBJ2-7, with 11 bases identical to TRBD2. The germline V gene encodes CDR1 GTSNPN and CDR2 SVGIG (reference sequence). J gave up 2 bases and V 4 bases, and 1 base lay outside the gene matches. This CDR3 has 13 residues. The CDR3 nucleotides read TGTGCCTGGAAGACTAGCGGGGCCTACGAGCAGTACTTC. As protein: CAWKTSGAYEQYF.

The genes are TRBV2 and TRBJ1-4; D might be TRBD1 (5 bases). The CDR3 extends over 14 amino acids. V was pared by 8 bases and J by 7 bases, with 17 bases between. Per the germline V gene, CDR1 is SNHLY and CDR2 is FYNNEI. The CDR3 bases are TGTGCCAGCGGCCTGGGGGGTCATGTTGAAAAACTGTTTTTT. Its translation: CASGLGGHVEKLFF. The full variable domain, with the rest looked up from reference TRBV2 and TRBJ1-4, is EPEVTQTPSHQVTQMGQEVILRCVPISNHLYFYWYRQILGQKVEFLVSFYNNEISEKSEIFDDQFSVERPDGSNFTLKIRSTKLEDSAMYFCASGLGGHVEKLFFGSGTQLSVL.

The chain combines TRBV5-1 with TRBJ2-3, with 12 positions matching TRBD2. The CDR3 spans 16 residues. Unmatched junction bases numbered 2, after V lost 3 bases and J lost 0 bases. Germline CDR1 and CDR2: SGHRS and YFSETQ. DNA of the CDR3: TGCGCCAGCAGCTCTAGCGGGGGGGGGAGCACAGATACGCAGTATTTT. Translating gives CASSSSGGGSTDTQYF.

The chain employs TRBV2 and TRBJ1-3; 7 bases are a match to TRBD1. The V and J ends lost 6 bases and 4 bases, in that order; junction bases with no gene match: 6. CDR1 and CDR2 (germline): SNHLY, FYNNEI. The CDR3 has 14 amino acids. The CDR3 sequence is CASRGKTGGNTIYF. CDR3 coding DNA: TGTGCCAGCAGAGGAAAGACAGGGGGAAACACCATATATTTT. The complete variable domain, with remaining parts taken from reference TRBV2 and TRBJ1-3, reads EPEVTQTPSHQVTQMGQEVILRCVPISNHLYFYWYRQILGQKVEFLVSFYNNEISEKSEIFDDQFSVERPDGSNFTLKIRSTKLEDSAMYFCASRGKTGGNTIYFGEGSWLTVV.

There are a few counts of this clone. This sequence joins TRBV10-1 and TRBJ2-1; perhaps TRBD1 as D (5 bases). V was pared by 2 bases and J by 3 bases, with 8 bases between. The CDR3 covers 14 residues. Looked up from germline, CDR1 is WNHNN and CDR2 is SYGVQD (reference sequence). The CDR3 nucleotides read TGCGCCAGCAGTGAGGGGGCCAACTACAATGAGCAGTTCTTC. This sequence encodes CASSEGANYNEQFF.

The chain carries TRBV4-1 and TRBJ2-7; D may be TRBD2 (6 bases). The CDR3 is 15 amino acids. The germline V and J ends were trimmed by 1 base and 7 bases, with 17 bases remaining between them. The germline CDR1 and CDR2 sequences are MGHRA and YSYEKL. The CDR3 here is CASSQALDATREQYF. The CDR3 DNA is TGCGCCAGCAGCCAAGCCCTGGACGCGACTAGGGAGCAGTACTTC.

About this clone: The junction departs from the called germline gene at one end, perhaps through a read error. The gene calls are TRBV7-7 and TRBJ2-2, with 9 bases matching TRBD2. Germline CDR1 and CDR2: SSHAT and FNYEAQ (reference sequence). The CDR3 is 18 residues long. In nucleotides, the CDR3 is TGTGCTAGCAGCTTAGCGTGGCTAGCGGGACCGAACACCGGGGAGCTGTTTTTT. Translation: CASSLAWLAGPNTGELFF.

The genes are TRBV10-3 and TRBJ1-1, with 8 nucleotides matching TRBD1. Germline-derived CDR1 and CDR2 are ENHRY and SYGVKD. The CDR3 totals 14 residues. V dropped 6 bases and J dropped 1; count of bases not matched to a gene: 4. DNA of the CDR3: TGTGCCATCAGAACAGGACAGGGGAACACTGAAGCTTTCTTT. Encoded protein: CAIRTGQGNTEAFF.

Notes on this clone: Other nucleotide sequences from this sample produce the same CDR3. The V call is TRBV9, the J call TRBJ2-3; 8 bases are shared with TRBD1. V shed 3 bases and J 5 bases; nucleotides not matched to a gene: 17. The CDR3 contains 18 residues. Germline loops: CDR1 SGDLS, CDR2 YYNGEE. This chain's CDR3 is CASSASGRYRGIGDTQYF. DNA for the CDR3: TGTGCCAGCAGCGCCAGTGGGAGGTACAGGGGGATAGGAGATACGCAGTATTTT. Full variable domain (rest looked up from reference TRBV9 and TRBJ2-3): DSGVTQTPKHLITATGQRVTLRCSPRSGDLSVYWYQQSLDQGLQFLIQYYNGEERAKGNILERFSAQQFPDLHSELNLSSLELGDSALYFCASSASGRYRGIGDTQYFGPGTRLTVL.

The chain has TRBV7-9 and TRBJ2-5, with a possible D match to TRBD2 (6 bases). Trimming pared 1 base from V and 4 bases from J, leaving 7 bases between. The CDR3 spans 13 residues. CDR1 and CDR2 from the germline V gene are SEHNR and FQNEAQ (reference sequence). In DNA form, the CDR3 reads TGTGCCAGCAGCTTAGACGGGGGAGAGACCCAGTACTTC. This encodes CASSLDGGETQYF.

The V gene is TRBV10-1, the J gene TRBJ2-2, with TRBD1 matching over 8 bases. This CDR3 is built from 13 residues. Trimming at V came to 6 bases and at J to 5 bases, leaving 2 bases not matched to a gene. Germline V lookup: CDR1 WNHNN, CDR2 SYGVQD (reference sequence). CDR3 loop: CASRQGGTGELFF. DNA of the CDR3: TGCGCCAGCAGACAGGGGGGAACCGGGGAGCTGTTTTTT.

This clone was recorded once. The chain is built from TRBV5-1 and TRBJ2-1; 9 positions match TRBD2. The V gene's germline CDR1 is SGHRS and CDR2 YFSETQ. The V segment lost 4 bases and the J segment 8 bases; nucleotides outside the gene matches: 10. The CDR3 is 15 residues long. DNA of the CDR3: TGCGCCAGCAGCATAAGAGCGGGACTAGCATATGAGCAGTTCTTC. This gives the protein CASSIRAGLAYEQFF.

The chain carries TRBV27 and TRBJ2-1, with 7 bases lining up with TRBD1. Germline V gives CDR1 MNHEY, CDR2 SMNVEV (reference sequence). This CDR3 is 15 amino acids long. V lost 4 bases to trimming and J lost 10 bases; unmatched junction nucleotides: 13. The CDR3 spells CASSSVQTGIKEQFF. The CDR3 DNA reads TGTGCCAGCAGTTCCGTACAGACAGGGATCAAGGAGCAGTTCTTC.

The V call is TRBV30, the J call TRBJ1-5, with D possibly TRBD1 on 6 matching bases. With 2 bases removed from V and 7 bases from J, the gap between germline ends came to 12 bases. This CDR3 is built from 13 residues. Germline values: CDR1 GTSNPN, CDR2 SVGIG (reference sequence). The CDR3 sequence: CAWSSGVNQPQHF. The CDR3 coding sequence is TGTGCCTGGAGTTCAGGGGTGAACCAGCCCCAGCATTTT.

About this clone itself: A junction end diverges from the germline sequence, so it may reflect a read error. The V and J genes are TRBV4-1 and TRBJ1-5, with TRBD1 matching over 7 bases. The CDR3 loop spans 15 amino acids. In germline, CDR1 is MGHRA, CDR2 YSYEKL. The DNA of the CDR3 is TGCGCCAGCAGCCCGACGGGACAGACGAATCAGGCCCAGCATTTT. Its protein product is CASSPTGQTNQAQHF.

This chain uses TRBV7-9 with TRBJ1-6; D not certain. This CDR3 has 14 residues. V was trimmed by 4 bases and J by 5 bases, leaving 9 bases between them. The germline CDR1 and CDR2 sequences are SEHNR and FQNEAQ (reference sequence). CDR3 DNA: TGTGCCAGCAGCTCAGAGGCCCATAATTCACCCCTCCACTTT. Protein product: CASSSEAHNSPLHF.